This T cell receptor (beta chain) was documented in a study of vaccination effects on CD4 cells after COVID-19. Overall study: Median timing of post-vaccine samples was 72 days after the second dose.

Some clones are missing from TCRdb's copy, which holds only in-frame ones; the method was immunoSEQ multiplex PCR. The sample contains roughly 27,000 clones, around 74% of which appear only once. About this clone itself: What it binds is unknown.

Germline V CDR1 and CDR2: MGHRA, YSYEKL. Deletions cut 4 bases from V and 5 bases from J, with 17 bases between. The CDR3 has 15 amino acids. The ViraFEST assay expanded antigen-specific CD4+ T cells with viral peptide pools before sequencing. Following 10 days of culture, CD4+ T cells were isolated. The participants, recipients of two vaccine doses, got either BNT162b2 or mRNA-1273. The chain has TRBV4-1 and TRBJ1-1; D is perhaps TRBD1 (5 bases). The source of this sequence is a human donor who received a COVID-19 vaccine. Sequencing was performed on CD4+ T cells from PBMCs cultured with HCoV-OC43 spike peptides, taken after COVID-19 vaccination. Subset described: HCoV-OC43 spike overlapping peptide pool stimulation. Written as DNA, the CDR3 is TGCGCCAGCAGCCCAACAGGAGGTTTGGGTACTGAAGCTTTCTTT. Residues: CASSPTGGLGTEAFF.